These 17 T cell receptor beta chains share one sample of origin, sequenced in a study of blood T cell repertoires in COVID-19. Assay: immunoSEQ multiplex PCR; the TCRdb copy retains only in-frame clones and omits some. The sample lists approximately 300,000 clones; about nine tenths were seen once. Sequenced sample: PBMCs or T cells enriched from blood (not recorded which). The receptors were gathered from a man in his 60s who had recovered from COVID-19.

The chain uses TRBV18 and TRBJ2-3; 7 nucleotides agree with TRBD2. J gave up 4 bases and V 2 bases, and 3 bases lay outside the gene matches. Germline lookup yields CDR1 KGHSH and CDR2 LQKENI. There are 14 residues in the CDR3. CDR3 in DNA: TGTGCCAGCTCACCAGCGACTAGCTCAGATACGCAGTATTTT. As protein: CASSPATSSDTQYF.

J is TRBJ2-5 and V is TRBV7-6; 10 bases are a match to TRBD2. Germline loops: CDR1 SGHVS, CDR2 FNYEAQ. V was clipped by 4 bases and J by 4 bases; unmatched bases: 9. The CDR3 runs to 16 residues. DNA for the CDR3: TGTGCCAGCAGCTCGCGGACTAGCGGAAGTGGAGAGACCCAGTACTTC. Translation gives CASSSRTSGSGETQYF.

V is TRBV7-2 and J is TRBJ2-3; 7 bases are shared with TRBD1. The germline CDR1 and CDR2 sequences are SGHTA and FQGNSA. The CDR3 runs 14 residues. Losses at the gene ends were 9 bases for V and 2 bases for J; bases not matched to a gene: 8. The CDR3 sequence is CASTTGIFTDTQYF. In nucleotides, the CDR3 is TGTGCCAGTACGACAGGGATATTCACAGATACGCAGTATTTT.

This chain uses TRBV19 with TRBJ1-2; perhaps TRBD1 as D (6 bases). In germline, CDR1 is LNHDA, CDR2 SQIVND (reference sequence). This CDR3 spans 13 amino acids. V shed 5 bases and J shed 3 bases, with 10 bases lying between them. CDR3 bases: TGTGCCAGTAGTCCCTGGACAGACTATGGCTACACCTTC. It is translated as CASSPWTDYGYTF.

This chain uses TRBV5-1 with TRBJ2-1; 12 positions agree with TRBD2. CDR1 and CDR2 from the germline V gene are SGHRS and YFSETQ. V was clipped by 2 bases and J by 5 bases; unmatched bases: 5. The CDR3 loop spans 16 amino acids. The CDR3 region is CASSFGTSGPDNEQFF. The CDR3 nucleotides are TGCGCCAGCAGCTTTGGGACTAGCGGGCCTGACAATGAGCAGTTCTTC.

The chain links TRBV30 to TRBJ1-4; TRBD1 aligns across 10 bases. Germline CDR1 and CDR2: GTSNPN and SVGIG (reference sequence). The CDR3 has 13 amino acids. Losses at the gene ends were 7 bases for V and 8 bases for J; bases not matched to a gene: 7. Here the CDR3 reads CASKGTGEEKLFF. In DNA, the CDR3 is TGTGCCTCCAAGGGGACAGGGGAGGAAAAACTGTTTTTT.

This rearrangement joins TRBV20-1 to TRBJ2-1; D possibly corresponds to TRBD1 (6 bases). CDR1 and CDR2 from the germline V gene are DFQATT and SNEGSKA (reference sequence). The CDR3 covers 12 residues. The V end was cut by 3 bases, the J end by 9 bases, with 12 bases between. For the CDR3, the DNA is TGCAGTGCTAGTGATAGAGGGGGTGAGCAGTTCTTC. It yields the protein CSASDRGGEQFF.

The chain employs TRBV27 and TRBJ2-3; tentative D call: TRBD2 (6 bases). This CDR3 spans 15 amino acids. Germline V gives CDR1 MNHEY, CDR2 SMNVEV (reference sequence). Trimming left V 4 bases short and J 3 bases short, with 14 bases between. CDR3 amino acids: CASSWGEGATDTQYF. The CDR3, as DNA: TGTGCCAGCAGTTGGGGGGAAGGAGCGACAGATACGCAGTATTTT.

This clone was detected once. The CDR3 sequence is CASRGPGYNEQFF. The CDR3 nucleotides read TGTGCCAGTAGGGGGCCAGGGTACAATGAGCAGTTCTTC. This rearrangement joins TRBV19 to TRBJ2-1, with a weak D call TRBD1 (5 bases). V gave up 6 bases and J gave up 4 bases, with 10 bases separating them. This CDR3 spans 13 amino acids. Germline-derived CDR1 and CDR2 are LNHDA and SQIVND (reference sequence).

J is TRBJ1-4 and V is TRBV19; no firm D call. V lost 3 bases and J 0 bases, leaving 8 bases between the germline ends. The CDR3 extends over 15 amino acids. Germline CDR1 and CDR2: LNHDA and SQIVND (reference sequence). For the CDR3, the DNA is TGTGCCAGTAGTATTCGGGATGCAACTAATGAAAAACTGTTTTTT. Its translation: CASSIRDATNEKLFF.

The rearrangement uses TRBV4-1 and TRBJ2-7; D is possibly TRBD2 (5 bases). Trimming shortened V by 4 bases and J by 2 bases, and 15 bases separated the two germline ends. CDR3 size: 15 residues. Germline V CDR1 and CDR2: MGHRA, YSYEKL. The CDR3 nucleotides are TGCGCCAGCAGCCTACTGCTAGCTCCTACCTACGAGCAGTACTTC. Its protein product is CASSLLLAPTYEQYF.

V usage is TRBV30 and J usage is TRBJ1-2, with no clear D. CDR1 and CDR2 from the germline V gene are GTSNPN and SVGIG (reference sequence). With 1 base removed from V and 5 bases from J, the gap between germline ends came to 5 bases. The CDR3 runs 11 residues. CDR3 residues: CAWSAGYGYTF. CDR3 sequence (DNA): TGTGCCTGGAGTGCGGGTTATGGCTACACCTTC.

The chain joins TRBV19 to TRBJ2-7; 7 bases line up with TRBD1. V trimming: 5 bases; J trimming: 2 bases; junction bases outside the gene matches: 9. Germline V gene sequence: CDR1 LNHDA, CDR2 SQIVND (reference sequence). CDR3 length: 15 amino acids. CDR3 sequence (DNA): TGTGCCAGTAGTGAAACAGGGGTTTCTCCCTACGAGCAGTACTTC. Its translation: CASSETGVSPYEQYF.

This chain links TRBV2 with TRBJ1-5; D may be TRBD1 (5 bases). This CDR3 contains 13 residues. Between the trimmed V and J ends, which lost 4 bases and 3 bases, there was a span of 7 bases. Germline CDR1 reads SNHLY; CDR2 reads FYNNEI. The CDR3 DNA reads TGTGCCAGCAGTGTGGACAACAATCAGCCCCAGCATTTT. It encodes CASSVDNNQPQHF.

This rearrangement joins TRBV7-9 to TRBJ2-1; 9 nucleotides align to TRBD1. The length of the CDR3 is 15 residues. The germline V gene has CDR1 SEHNR and CDR2 FQNEAQ (reference sequence). V was clipped by 3 bases and J by 1 base; unmatched bases: 1. CDR3 protein: CASSFDRGSYNEQFF. The DNA of the CDR3 is TGTGCCAGCAGCTTTGACAGGGGGTCCTACAATGAGCAGTTCTTC.

This sequence joins TRBV6-5 and TRBJ1-2; D is possibly TRBD1 (5 bases). Germline V gene sequence: CDR1 MNHEY, CDR2 SVGAGI. The CDR3 consists of 15 residues. The germline V and J ends were trimmed by 6 bases and 3 bases, with 17 bases remaining between them. The CDR3 loop is CASRLDILGDYGYTF. The CDR3 DNA reads as TGTGCCAGCAGATTGGACATACTTGGGGACTATGGCTACACCTTC.

This clone turned up a few times. At the DNA level, this CDR3 is encoded by other sequences in the same sample as well. This chain links TRBV28 with TRBJ1-2, with TRBD1 as a possible D gene (5 bases). CDR3 length: 13 residues. CDR1 MDHEN and CDR2 SYDVKM come from the germline V gene. V shed 3 bases and J shed 0 bases, with 5 bases lying between them. CDR3 nucleotide sequence: TGTGCCAGCAGTTTCAGGGCTAACTATGGCTACACCTTC. This translates into CASSFRANYGYTF.